These 18 T cell receptor beta chains were sequenced from one sample in a study of pediatric ulcerative colitis. Data came from immunoSEQ multiplex PCR; TCRdb stores just in-frame clones and leaves some out. The sample has 40,000 to 60,000 clones; under 80% are singletons. Rectal tissue came from one to two pinch biopsies taken at colonoscopy. The sequencing sample was made of gut tissue. The receptors were sampled from a girl aged 5-17 years with moderate ulcerative colitis.

In its sample, this clone was seen once. The genes are TRBV5-1 and TRBJ2-3, with a possible D match to TRBD2 (6 bases). The germline CDR1 and CDR2 sequences are SGHRS and YFSETQ. The CDR3 loop spans 15 amino acids. The germline V and J ends were trimmed by 0 bases and 2 bases, with 10 bases remaining between them. CDR3 nucleotide sequence: TGCGCCAGCAGCTTGGGTGGAGGGGACACAGATACGCAGTATTTT. This encodes CASSLGGGDTDTQYF.

This clone occurred a few times. The chain carries TRBV25-1 and TRBJ2-7; D ambiguous. The CDR3 consists of 12 residues. Trimming removed 3 bases from V and 2 bases from J, with 5 bases in between. Germline V gene data show CDR1 as MGHDK and CDR2 as SYGVNS. The CDR3 reads CASSDTPYEQYF. For the CDR3, the DNA is TGTGCCAGCAGTGACACTCCCTACGAGCAGTACTTC.

CDR3 nucleotides: TGTGCCAGCAGTCCCCAACGGGGGGGCTCGACCCCCCAGCATTTT. As protein: CASSPQRGGSTPQHF. J is TRBJ1-5 and V is TRBV28; D might be TRBD1 (6 bases). The CDR3 is made up of 15 amino acids. V was pared by 5 bases and J by 10 bases, with 21 bases between. Germline V CDR1 and CDR2: MDHEN, SYDVKM. The full variable domain, with the rest looked up from reference TRBV28 and TRBJ1-5, is DVKVTQSSRYLVKRTGEKVFLECVQDMDHENMFWYRQDPGLGLRLIYFSYDVKMKEKGDIPEGYSVSREKKERFSLILESASTNQTSMYLCASSPQRGGSTPQHFGDGTRLSIL.

This clone has just one count. This chain connects TRBV28 to TRBJ1-1; D is uncertain. The CDR3 runs to 13 residues. CDR1 is MDHEN and CDR2 is SYDVKM in the germline V gene. The V end lost 3 bases, the J end lost 11 bases, and 16 bases lay between the germline ends. The CDR3 sequence is CASSLGNERLAFF. As DNA, the CDR3 is TGTGCCAGCAGTTTGGGCAATGAAAGGCTTGCTTTCTTT.

This chain joins TRBV16 and TRBJ2-5; 7 nucleotides match TRBD1. V shed 2 bases and J 1 base; nucleotides not matched to a gene: 1. The CDR3 is 14 residues long. The germline V gene has CDR1 KGHSY and CDR2 FQNENV. The CDR3 coding sequence is TGTGCCAGCAGCCAAGGGACAGCCCAAGAGACCCAGTACTTC. Translation: CASSQGTAQETQYF.

This clone was recorded only once. V and J are TRBV4-1 and TRBJ1-4; TRBD1 might be the D (5 bases). Germline-derived CDR1 and CDR2 are MGHRA and YSYEKL. This CDR3 is built from 13 residues. V was shortened by 5 bases and J by 8 bases, with 12 bases between the two germline ends. CDR3 nucleotides: TGCGCCAGCAGCATAAGGGGCGGCGAAAAACTGTTTTTT. It translates to CASSIRGGEKLFF.

This clone is medium-sized (0.01 to 0.1%). The chain links TRBV29-1 to TRBJ1-2; 8 bases align to TRBD1. J lost 4 bases, V lost 7 bases, and 8 bases had no gene match. The CDR3 is made up of 13 amino acids. Germline V gene data show CDR1 as SQVTM and CDR2 as ANQGSEA. The CDR3 reads CSADRGGPYGYTF. The CDR3, as DNA: TGCAGCGCCGACAGGGGAGGACCCTATGGCTACACCTTC.

The chain joins TRBV28 to TRBJ1-2, with TRBD1 identical over 8 bases. This CDR3 spans 16 amino acids. The trim removed 6 bases at V and 3 bases at J, leaving 12 bases unmatched. Germline CDR1 and CDR2: MDHEN and SYDVKM. CDR3 coding DNA: TGTGCCAGCAGCCCTAGCAGGGGGCGGACCCACTATGGCTACACCTTC. Its translation is CASSPSRGRTHYGYTF.

This clone was observed a few times. The gene calls are TRBV19 and TRBJ1-1, with 8 positions matching TRBD1. The CDR3 loop spans 15 amino acids. The V gene end was trimmed by 10 bases and the J gene end by 0 bases; junction bases not matched to a gene: 10. Germline V lookup: CDR1 LNHDA, CDR2 SQIVND (reference sequence). CDR3: CATSLTGALNTEAFF. CDR3 DNA: TGTGCCACAAGCCTGACAGGGGCCCTGAACACTGAAGCTTTCTTT.

The chain has TRBV19 and TRBJ1-4; D may be TRBD1 (6 bases). The CDR3 covers 13 residues. Germline V gives CDR1 LNHDA, CDR2 SQIVND (reference sequence). The V end was cut by 7 bases, the J end by 5 bases, with 11 bases between. The CDR3 coding sequence is TGTGCCAGTATGGACAGAGGAAATGAAAAACTGTTTTTT. Translated, it gives CASMDRGNEKLFF.

CDR3 nucleotide sequence: TGTGCCAGCAGCACTTCTTATCGGAGCTCCTACGAGCAGTACTTC. Translated: CASSTSYRSSYEQYF. The chain is built from TRBV6-5 and TRBJ2-7; D is unresolved. Germline CDR1 MNHEY, CDR2 SVGAGI. The CDR3 is 15 amino acids. V lost 6 bases and J lost 0, with 15 bases in between.

This chain links TRBV27 with TRBJ1-4; no definite D call. The CDR3 totals 13 residues. Germline assignment: CDR1 MNHEY and CDR2 SMNVEV (reference sequence). V lost 0 bases and J lost 8, with 7 bases in between. The CDR3 sequence is CASSLSWAEKLFF. DNA for the CDR3: TGTGCCAGCAGTTTATCGTGGGCCGAAAAACTGTTTTTT. The whole variable domain, remainder taken from reference TRBV27 and TRBJ1-4, is EAQVTQNPRYLITVTGKKLTVTCSQNMNHEYMSWYRQDPGLGLRQIYYSMNVEVTDKGDVPEGYKVSRKEKRNFPLILESPSPNQTSLYFCASSLSWAEKLFFGSGTQLSVL.

The rearrangement uses TRBV9 and TRBJ2-2, with 12 bases aligning to TRBD1. In germline, CDR1 is SGDLS, CDR2 YYNGEE. The V segment lost 4 bases and the J segment 7 bases; nucleotides outside the gene matches: 8. The CDR3 length is 16 residues. This CDR3 is CASSIRGTGGIGELFF. CDR3 sequence (DNA): TGTGCCAGCAGCATCAGAGGGACAGGGGGCATCGGGGAGCTGTTTTTT.

V is TRBV6-5 and J is TRBJ2-7, with no clear D. Trimming stripped 2 bases from V and 0 bases from J, with 2 bases between. The CDR3 spans 12 residues. Germline V gene sequence: CDR1 MNHEY, CDR2 SVGAGI. The CDR3 DNA reads TGTGCCAGCAGTTACAACTCCTACGAGCAGTACTTC. It encodes CASSYNSYEQYF.

This clone was counted only a few times. This chain connects TRBV28 to TRBJ1-5; no definite D call. V lost 2 bases, J lost 7 bases, and 6 bases lay in between. There are 12 residues in the CDR3. Germline values: CDR1 MDHEN, CDR2 SYDVKM. CDR3 DNA: TGTGCCAGCAGTTTAGAGTGGCAGCCCCAGCATTTT. Its protein product is CASSLEWQPQHF.

The chain couples TRBV6-1 to TRBJ2-7; D ambiguous. The germline CDR1 and CDR2 sequences are MNHNS and SASEGT. V was clipped by 7 bases and J by 4 bases, with 8 bases between them. The CDR3 runs to 11 residues. The CDR3: CASINVYEQYF. As DNA, the CDR3 is TGTGCCAGCATCAACGTTTACGAGCAGTACTTC.

The V gene is TRBV5-6, the J gene TRBJ2-5, with unresolved D. With 1 base removed from V and 5 bases from J, the gap between germline ends came to 6 bases. This CDR3 has 12 amino acids. In germline, CDR1 is SGHDT, CDR2 YYEEEE. DNA of the CDR3: TGTGCCAGCAGCTTGCTAAGGGAGACCCAGTACTTC. It translates to CASSLLRETQYF.

This clone turned up a few times. In DNA, the CDR3 is TGTGCCAGCACCACAGCGGGGACAGTGATTTCACCCCTCCACTTT. This codes for CASTTAGTVISPLHF. The V and J genes are TRBV2 and TRBJ1-6; 7 nucleotides line up with TRBD1. The V segment lost 7 bases and the J segment 9 bases; nucleotides outside the gene matches: 12. Germline CDR1 reads SNHLY; CDR2 reads FYNNEI. The CDR3 has 15 residues.